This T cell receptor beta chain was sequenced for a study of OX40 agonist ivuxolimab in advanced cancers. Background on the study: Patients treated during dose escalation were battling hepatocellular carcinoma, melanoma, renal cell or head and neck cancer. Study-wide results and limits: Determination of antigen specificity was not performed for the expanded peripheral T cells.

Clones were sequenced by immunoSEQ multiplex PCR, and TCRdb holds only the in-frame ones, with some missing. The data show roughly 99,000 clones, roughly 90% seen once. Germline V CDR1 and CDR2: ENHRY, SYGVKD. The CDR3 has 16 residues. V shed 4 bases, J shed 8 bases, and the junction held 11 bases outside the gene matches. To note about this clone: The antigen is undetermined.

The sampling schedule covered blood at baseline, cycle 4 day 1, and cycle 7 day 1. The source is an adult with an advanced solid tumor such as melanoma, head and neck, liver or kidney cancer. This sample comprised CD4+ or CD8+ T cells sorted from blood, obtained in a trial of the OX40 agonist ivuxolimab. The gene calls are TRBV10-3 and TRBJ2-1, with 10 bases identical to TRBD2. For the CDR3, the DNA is TGTGCCATCAGTGGGGGGATAGCGGGAGGTCTGTATGAGCAGTTCTTC. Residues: CAISGGIAGGLYEQFF.